What follows are 11 T cell receptor beta chains derived from one specimen sequenced in a study of blood T cell repertoires in COVID-19. TCRdb's table, derived via immunoSEQ multiplex PCR, lists solely in-frame clones and lacks some. The sample has about 220,000 clones; 80% to 85% are singletons. Specimen: peripheral blood. The receptors were sampled from a young man with active or convalescent COVID-19.

The chain joins TRBV12-3 or TRBV12-4 to TRBJ2-1; perhaps TRBD1 as D (6 bases). The V end was cut by 0 bases, the J end by 6 bases, with 6 bases between. This CDR3 comprises 13 residues. CDR3 coding DNA: TGTGCCAGCAGTTTAGCGGACAGCAATGAGCAGTTCTTC. Translating gives CASSLADSNEQFF.

This clone has a single count. The rearrangement joins TRBV28 to TRBJ1-2; D remains unclear. The V end was cut by 1 base, the J end by 0 bases, with 18 bases between. The CDR3 contains 18 residues. Germline V gives CDR1 MDHEN, CDR2 SYDVKM. CDR3 coding DNA: TGTGCCAGCAGTTTATTCATGAGAGTGGATCAGGCTAACTATGGCTACACCTTC. This gives the protein CASSLFMRVDQANYGYTF.

CDR3 in amino acids: CASSEALRAEAFF. CDR3 coding DNA: TGTGCCAGCAGTGAAGCGCTTCGAGCTGAAGCTTTCTTT. The rearrangement joins TRBV2 to TRBJ1-1; D unresolved. CDR3 length: 13 amino acids. Germline CDR1 is SNHLY and CDR2 is FYNNEI. V was clipped by 0 bases and J by 6 bases, with 8 bases between them.

The J gene is TRBJ1-2, the V gene TRBV19, with 7 bases identical to TRBD1. Germline CDR1 and CDR2: LNHDA and SQIVND (reference sequence). Unmatched junction bases numbered 15, after V lost 7 bases and J lost 4 bases. This CDR3 has 16 residues. DNA for the CDR3: TGTGCCAGTACATCAGGGGGTGCCACAGGCCGCTATGGCTACACCTTC. Translated, it gives CASTSGGATGRYGYTF. The entire variable domain, with the rest obtained from reference TRBV19 and TRBJ1-2, is as follows: DGGITQSPKYLFRKEGQNVTLSCEQNLNHDAMYWYRQDPGQGLRLIYYSQIVNDFQKGDIAEGYSVSREKKESFPLTVTSAQKNPTAFYLCASTSGGATGRYGYTFGSGTRLTVV.

This chain joins TRBV6-6 and TRBJ1-1; D gene unclear. Germline V gene sequence: CDR1 MNHNY, CDR2 SVGAGI (reference sequence). This CDR3 spans 13 amino acids. Trimming stripped 10 bases from V and 1 base from J, with 13 bases between. CDR3 nucleotide sequence: TGTGCCACCGATGACGCGGGGAACACTGAAGCTTTCTTT. The encoded protein is CATDDAGNTEAFF.

Turning to this clone: Other nucleotide sequences from this sample produce the same CDR3. The rearrangement links TRBV5-1 to TRBJ1-2; D may be TRBD1 (5 bases). The CDR3 contains 14 residues. Between the trimmed V and J ends, which lost 4 bases and 0 bases, there was a span of 10 bases. Germline loops: CDR1 SGHRS, CDR2 YFSETQ. The CDR3 nucleotides read TGCGCCAGCAGCCCGGGGGGGGCTAACTATGGCTACACCTTC. Amino acids: CASSPGGANYGYTF.

Here the CDR3 reads CASSPGTSVISEQFF. CDR3 bases: TGTGCCAGCAGCCCCGGGACTAGCGTTATTAGTGAGCAGTTCTTC. The chain combines TRBV28 with TRBJ2-1; 10 nucleotides agree with TRBD2. The germline V gene encodes CDR1 MDHEN and CDR2 SYDVKM. The CDR3 consists of 15 residues. Trimming cost V 6 bases and J 9 bases; bases outside gene matches: 11.

V and J are TRBV2 and TRBJ1-5, with D possibly TRBD1 on 6 matching bases. CDR1 and CDR2 (germline): SNHLY, FYNNEI. V lost 4 bases and J lost 7, with 11 bases in between. The CDR3 consists of 13 residues. This chain's CDR3 is CASSGQGNQPQHF. CDR3 DNA: TGTGCCAGCAGTGGGCAGGGGAACCAGCCCCAGCATTTT.

The J gene is TRBJ2-1, the V gene TRBV2, with 12 bases matching TRBD2. J was trimmed by 6 bases and V by 7 bases; bases with no gene match: 7. CDR1 is SNHLY, CDR2 FYNNEI, per germline. The length of the CDR3 is 15 residues. In DNA, the CDR3 is TGTGCCAGCACCGATCCGGGACTAGCGGGCAATGAGCAGTTCTTC. Protein product: CASTDPGLAGNEQFF.

The chain uses TRBV7-8 and TRBJ1-3; TRBD1 matches at 7 bases. This CDR3 comprises 16 residues. Trimming cost V 4 bases and J 0 bases; bases outside gene matches: 6. Germline V gene data show CDR1 as SGHVS and CDR2 as FQNEAQ. The CDR3 sequence: CASSYHRGLSGNTIYF. Here the CDR3 DNA reads TGTGCCAGCAGCTACCACAGGGGCCTCTCTGGAAACACCATATATTTT.

V gene TRBV19 combines with J gene TRBJ1-1; no clear D. V was clipped by 3 bases and J by 0 bases, with 8 bases between them. The CDR3 spans 14 residues. Per the germline V gene, CDR1 is LNHDA and CDR2 is SQIVND (reference sequence). Here the CDR3 DNA reads TGTGCCAGTAGTATTAGCCGCATGAACACTGAAGCTTTCTTT. Protein: CASSISRMNTEAFF.